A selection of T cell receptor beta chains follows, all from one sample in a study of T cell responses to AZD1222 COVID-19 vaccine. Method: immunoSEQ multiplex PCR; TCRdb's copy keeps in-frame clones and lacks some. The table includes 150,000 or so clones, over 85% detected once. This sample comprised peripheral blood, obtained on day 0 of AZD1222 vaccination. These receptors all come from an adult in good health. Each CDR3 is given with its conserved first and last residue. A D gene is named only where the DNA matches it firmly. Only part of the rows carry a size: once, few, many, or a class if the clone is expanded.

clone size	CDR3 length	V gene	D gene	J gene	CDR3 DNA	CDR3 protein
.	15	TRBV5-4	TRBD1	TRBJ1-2	TGTGCCAGCAGCATATCCGGGACAGGGGTCTATGGCTACACCTTC	CASSISGTGVYGYTF
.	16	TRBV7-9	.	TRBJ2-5	TGTGCCAGCAGCCACCTAGGGGCAGACCAAAAAGAGACCCAGTACTTC	CASSHLGADQKETQYF
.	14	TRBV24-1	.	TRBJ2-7	TGTGCCACGGCCCCACGGTTTAGCTCCTACGAGCAGTACTTC	CATAPRFSSYEQYF
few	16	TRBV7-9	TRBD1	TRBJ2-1	TGTGCCAGCAGCCGGACAGGGGCCATAAATTTGGATGAGCAGTTCTTC	CASSRTGAINLDEQFF
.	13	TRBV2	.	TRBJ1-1	TGTGCCACCATAGACAGAATAAACACTGAAGCTTTCTTT	CATIDRINTEAFF
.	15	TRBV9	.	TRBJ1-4	TGTGCCAGCAGCATCACCGGGACTATTAATGAAAAACTGTTTTTT	CASSITGTINEKLFF
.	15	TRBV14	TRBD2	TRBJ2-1	TGTGCCAGCAGTCTAGGACTAGCGGCGAACAATGAGCAGTTCTTC	CASSLGLAANNEQFF
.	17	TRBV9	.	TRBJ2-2	TGTGCCAGCAGCGTAGAAGTCGGGGCATTTAACACCGGGGAGCTGTTTTTT	CASSVEVGAFNTGELFF
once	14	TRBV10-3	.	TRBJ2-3	TGTGCCATCAGTGTGGAGGGATCGAGAGATACGCAGTATTTT	CAISVEGSRDTQYF
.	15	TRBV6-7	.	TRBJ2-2	TGTGCCAGCATTGAACGGGAGTGGTACACCGGGGAGCTGTTTTTT	CASIEREWYTGELFF
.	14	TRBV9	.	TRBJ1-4	TGTGCCAGCAGCGTAGGGGGGCGTGATGAAAAACTGTTTTTT	CASSVGGRDEKLFF
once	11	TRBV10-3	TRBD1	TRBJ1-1	TGTGCCATCGCCGGGACAGGGAAAGCTTTCTTT	CAIAGTGKAFF
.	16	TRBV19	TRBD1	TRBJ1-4	TGTGCCAGTAGTTCCCGTGCCGGGACAGGGAGTGAAAAACTGTTTTTT	CASSSRAGTGSEKLFF
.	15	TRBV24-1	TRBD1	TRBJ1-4	TGTGCCACCAGTGATTCTCGACAGGGATCCGAAAAACTGTTTTTT	CATSDSRQGSEKLFF
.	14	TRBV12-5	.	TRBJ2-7	TGTGCTAGTGGTACCCCGGGACTGCCCGGGGAGCAGTACTTC	CASGTPGLPGEQYF
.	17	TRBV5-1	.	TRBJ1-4	TGCGCCAGCAGCTTGGTAGGCGGGGGCTCGTCTAATGAAAAACTGTTTTTT	CASSLVGGGSSNEKLFF
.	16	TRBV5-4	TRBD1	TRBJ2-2	TGTGCCAGCAGCTACCCGGGACAGGGGGGAACCGGGGAGCTGTTTTTT	CASSYPGQGGTGELFF
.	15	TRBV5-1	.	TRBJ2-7	TGCGCCAGCAGCCCACCGAGGACAACCTCCTACGAGCAGTACTTC	CASSPPRTTSYEQYF
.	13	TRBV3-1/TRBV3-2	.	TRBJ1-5	TGTGCCAGCAGCCAAGAAGGGGTTCAGCCCCAGCATTTT	CASSQEGVQPQHF
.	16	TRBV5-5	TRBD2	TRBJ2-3	TGTGCCAGCAGCCCGGGACTAGCGTTTAGCACAGATACGCAGTATTTT	CASSPGLAFSTDTQYF
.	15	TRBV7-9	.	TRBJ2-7	TGTGCCAGCAGACCGCCGGTAGGGGAGTTTTACGAGCAGTACTTC	CASRPPVGEFYEQYF
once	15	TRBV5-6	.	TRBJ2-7	TGTGCCAGCAGACTGGACAGTGGGTTGGGCTACGAGCAGTACTTC	CASRLDSGLGYEQYF
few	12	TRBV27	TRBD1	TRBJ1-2	TGTGCCAGCAGGGACAGGGTCGGTGGCTACACCTTC	CASRDRVGGYTF
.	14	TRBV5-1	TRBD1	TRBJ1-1	TGCGCCAGCAGCTGCAGACAGGGGGACACTGAAGCTTTCTTT	CASSCRQGDTEAFF
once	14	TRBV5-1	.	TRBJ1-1	TGCGCCAGCAGCTTCCCCAGTGGGAACACTGAAGCTTTCTTT	CASSFPSGNTEAFF
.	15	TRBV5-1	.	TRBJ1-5	TGCGCCAGCAGCTTGGGACAGACTAGCAATCAGCCCCAGCATTTT	CASSLGQTSNQPQHF
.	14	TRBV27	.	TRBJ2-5	TGTGCCAGCAGTTCCTGGGACGCCGTAGGGACCCAGTACTTC	CASSSWDAVGTQYF
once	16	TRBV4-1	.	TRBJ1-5	TGCGCCAGCAGCCTGGGCGGGGGCGTGAGCAATCAGCCCCAGCATTTT	CASSLGGGVSNQPQHF
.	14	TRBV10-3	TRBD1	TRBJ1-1	TGTGCCATCACTGAATCAGGGGGCTACACTGAAGCTTTCTTT	CAITESGGYTEAFF
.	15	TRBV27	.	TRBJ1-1	TGTGCCAGTATGGCACTGGGGGCGGGGAACACTGAAGCTTTCTTT	CASMALGAGNTEAFF
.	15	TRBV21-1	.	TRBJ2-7	TGTGCCAGCAGCAAAGGGACCGGCCTCTCCTACGAGCAGTACTTC	CASSKGTGLSYEQYF
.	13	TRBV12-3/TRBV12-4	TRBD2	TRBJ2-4	TGTGCCAGCAGTTTAATGGGGGGGGACATTCAGTACTTC	CASSLMGGDIQYF
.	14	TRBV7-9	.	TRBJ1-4	TGTGCCAGCAGCTTGAGGGACCTCGGTGAAAAACTGTTTTTT	CASSLRDLGEKLFF
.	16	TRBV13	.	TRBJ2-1	TGTGCCAGCAGCCGACTGGATTTCGTAAGTTACAATGAGCAGTTCTTC	CASSRLDFVSYNEQFF
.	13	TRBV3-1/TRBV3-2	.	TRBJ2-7	TGTGCCAGCAGCCAACAGGGCTCCTACGAGCAGTACTTC	CASSQQGSYEQYF
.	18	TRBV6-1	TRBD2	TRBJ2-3	TGTGCCAGCAGTGCTAACCTGGGGAGCGGGGGCTACACAGATACGCAGTATTTT	CASSANLGSGGYTDTQYF
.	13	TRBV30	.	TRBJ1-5	TGTGCCTGGAGTGTAAGACAGAATCAGCCCCAGCATTTT	CAWSVRQNQPQHF